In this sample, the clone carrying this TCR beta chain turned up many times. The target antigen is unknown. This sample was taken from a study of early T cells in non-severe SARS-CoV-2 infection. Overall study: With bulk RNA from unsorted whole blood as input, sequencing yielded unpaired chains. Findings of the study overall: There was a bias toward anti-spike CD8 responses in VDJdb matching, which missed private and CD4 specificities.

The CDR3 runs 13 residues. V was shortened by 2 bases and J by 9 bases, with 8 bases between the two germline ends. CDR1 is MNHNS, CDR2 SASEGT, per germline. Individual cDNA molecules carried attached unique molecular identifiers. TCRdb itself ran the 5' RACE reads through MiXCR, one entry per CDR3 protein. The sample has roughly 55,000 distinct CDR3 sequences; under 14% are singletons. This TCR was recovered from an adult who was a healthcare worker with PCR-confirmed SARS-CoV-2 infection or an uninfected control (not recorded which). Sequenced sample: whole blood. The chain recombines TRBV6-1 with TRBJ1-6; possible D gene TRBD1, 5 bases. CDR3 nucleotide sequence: TGTGCCAGCAGTGAAATTGGGGGTTCACCCCTCCACTTT. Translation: CASSEIGGSPLHF.